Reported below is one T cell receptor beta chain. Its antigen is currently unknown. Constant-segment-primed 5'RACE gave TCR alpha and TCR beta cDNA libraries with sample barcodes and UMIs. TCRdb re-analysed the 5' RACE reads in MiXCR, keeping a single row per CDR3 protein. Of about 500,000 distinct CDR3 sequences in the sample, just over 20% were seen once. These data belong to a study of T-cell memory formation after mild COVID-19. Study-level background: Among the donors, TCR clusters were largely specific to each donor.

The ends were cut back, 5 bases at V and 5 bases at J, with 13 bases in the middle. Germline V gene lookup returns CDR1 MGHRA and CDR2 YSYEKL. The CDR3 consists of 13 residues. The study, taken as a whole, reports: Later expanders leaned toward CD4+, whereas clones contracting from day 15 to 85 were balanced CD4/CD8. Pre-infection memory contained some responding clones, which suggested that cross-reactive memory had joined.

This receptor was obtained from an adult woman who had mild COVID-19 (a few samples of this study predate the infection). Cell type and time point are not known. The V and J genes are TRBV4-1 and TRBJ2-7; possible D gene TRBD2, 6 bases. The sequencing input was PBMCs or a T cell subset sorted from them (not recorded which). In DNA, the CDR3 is TGCGCCAGCAGCTACCCGGGAGTCCACGAGCAGTACTTC. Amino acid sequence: CASSYPGVHEQYF.